This T cell receptor (beta chain) came from a study of cytomegalovirus exposure and HLA in healthy donors. Overall study findings and caveats: The HLA-A and HLA-B alleles of most subjects were reportedly predicted accurately from TCR beta sequences.

The CDR3 covers 16 residues. Trimming pared 5 bases from V and 4 bases from J, leaving 18 bases between. Germline V lookup: CDR1 MNHEY, CDR2 SMNVEV (reference sequence). About this clone itself: Its antigen is not identified.

PCR primers comprised 60 Vbeta and 13 Jbeta primers. TCRdb keeps only in-frame clones here, not all; method: immunoSEQ multiplex PCR. Of roughly 66,000 clones in the sample, less than 70% are singletons; the top ten hold roughly 3%. Sequenced: PBMCs. This clonotype was sampled from a woman aged 45-59 years in good health and CMV-seronegative. V usage is TRBV27 and J usage is TRBJ2-1, with D perhaps TRBD2 (6 bases). The CDR3 nucleotides are TGTGCCAGCAGTACCACCAGACTAGACTTGTACAATGAGCAGTTCTTC. Its protein is CASSTTRLDLYNEQFF.